The rows below give T cell receptor beta chains drawn from one sample of a study of T cells in Graves' hyperthyroidism and ophthalmopathy. TCRdb recomputed calls from the multiplex PCR reads with MiXCR, one row per CDR3 protein. The repertoire holds hundreds of thousands of distinct CDR3 sequences, with 45% as singletons. Sequencing was carried out using peripheral blood or thyroid tissue (not recorded which). All receptors come from an adult man with Graves' disease, either hyperthyroidism or ophthalmopathy (not recorded which). Each CDR3 is given with its conserved first and last residue. Fields, in order: J gene, V gene, D gene, clone size, CDR3 protein, CDR3 DNA. The D gene is left open where the match is weak. Size tells how often a clone was seen (once, few, many) or the class of an expanded clone, and some rows leave it out.

>TRBJ1-1|TRBV30|-|few
CAWSQDSEAFF
TGTGCCTGGAGTCAAGACAGTGAAGCTTTCTTT
>TRBJ1-2|TRBV13|-|-
CASSLRSGNYGYTF
TGTGCCAGCAGCTTACGTAGCGGAAACTATGGCTACACCTTC
>TRBJ1-1|TRBV19|-|few
CASSIIGGNTEAFF
TGTGCCAGTAGTATCATTGGGGGAAACACTGAAGCTTTCTTT
>TRBJ1-1|TRBV12-3/TRBV12-4|-|-
CASSIQAHRNTEAFF
TGTGCCAGCAGCATACAGGCCCACAGAAACACTGAAGCTTTCTTT
>TRBJ1-5|TRBV10-3|-|-
CAISESIQPLHQPQHF
TGTGCCATCAGTGAGTCGATACAACCGCTTCATCAGCCCCAGCATTTT
>TRBJ2-5|TRBV20-1|TRBD2|few
CSAISGGEPGETQYF
TGCAGTGCAATAAGCGGGGGGGAGCCTGGGGAGACCCAGTACTTC
>TRBJ1-4|TRBV6-6|TRBD1|-
CASDTGETNEKLFF
TGTGCCAGTGATACAGGGGAGACTAATGAAAAACTGTTTTTT
>TRBJ2-7|TRBV20-1|TRBD1|few
CSARTGTALGEQYF
TGCAGTGCTAGGACCGGGACAGCGTTGGGCGAGCAGTACTTC
>TRBJ2-7|TRBV10-3|-|-
CAISYGFTYEQYF
TGTGCCATCAGTTATGGATTTACCTACGAGCAGTACTTC
>TRBJ1-3|TRBV7-2|-|-
CASSLGTVAIYF
TGTGCCAGCAGCTTAGGGACAGTCGCCATATATTTT
>TRBJ1-4|TRBV2|TRBD1|many
CASDGQGVEKLFF
TGTGCCAGCGACGGGCAGGGGGTCGAAAAACTGTTTTTT
>TRBJ1-1|TRBV7-9|TRBD1|-
CASAGTGVSEAFF
TGTGCCAGCGCCGGGACAGGGGTGTCTGAAGCTTTCTTT
>TRBJ2-5|TRBV7-2|TRBD1|-
CASSDRGGETQYF
TGTGCCAGCAGTGACAGGGGCGGAGAGACCCAGTACTTC
>TRBJ2-5|TRBV7-6|-|-
CASSFVFGGFQETQYF
TGTGCCAGCAGCTTCGTATTTGGAGGTTTCCAAGAGACCCAGTACTTC
>TRBJ2-5|TRBV7-6|-|-
CASILGTQYF
TGTGCCAGCATCCTGGGCACCCAGTACTTC
>TRBJ2-7|TRBV27|-|few
CASSLRASIQTNEQYF
TGTGCCAGCAGTTTAAGGGCGTCTATCCAGACCAACGAGCAGTACTTC
>TRBJ1-3|TRBV19|-|-
CASSQYPSSGNTIYF
TGTGCCAGTAGTCAGTATCCGAGCTCTGGAAACACCATATATTTT
>TRBJ1-6|TRBV10-3|TRBD1|many
CAISGTGSSSPLHF
TGTGCCATCAGTGGGACAGGTTCGAGTTCACCCCTCCACTTT
>TRBJ1-2|TRBV2|-|few
CASRQTGYGYTF
TGTGCCAGCAGACAGACTGGATATGGCTACACCTTC
>TRBJ2-7|TRBV7-6|-|-
CASSQEGGTGSYEQYF
TGTGCCAGCAGCCAAGAGGGCGGGACGGGCTCCTACGAGCAGTACTTC
>TRBJ1-1|TRBV10-1|-|many
CASSESGGMAFF
TGCGCCAGCAGTGAGTCGGGGGGAATGGCTTTCTTT
>TRBJ2-5|TRBV7-8|-|-
CASTQGTETQYF
TGTGCCAGCACCCAGGGGACGGAGACCCAGTACTTC
>TRBJ1-6|TRBV29-1|-|-
CSGTGTINSPLHF
TGCAGTGGTACAGGAACCATAAATTCACCCCTCCACTTT
>TRBJ2-6|TRBV19|TRBD1|-
CASSRQGVDPSGANVLTF
TGTGCCAGTAGTAGACAGGGGGTTGACCCCTCTGGGGCCAACGTCCTGACTTTC
>TRBJ1-5|TRBV12-3/TRBV12-4|TRBD1|few
CASSTGTGISNQPQHF
TGTGCCAGCAGTACCGGGACAGGGATAAGCAATCAGCCCCAGCATTTT
>TRBJ2-7|TRBV29-1|TRBD1|many
CSVTGQGVHEQYF
TGCAGCGTGACGGGACAGGGTGTCCACGAGCAGTACTTC
>TRBJ1-1|TRBV6-5|TRBD1|-
CASSVGQDYTEAFF
TGTGCCAGCAGTGTTGGACAGGATTACACTGAAGCTTTCTTT
>TRBJ1-5|TRBV2|-|many
CASSYSGTGQPQHF
TGTGCCAGCAGTTATTCAGGGACGGGACAGCCCCAGCATTTT
>TRBJ1-6|TRBV7-2|-|-
CASSLGGWSQDLLHF
TGTGCCAGCAGCTTAGGAGGTTGGAGTCAGGATCTCCTCCACTTT
>TRBJ1-1|TRBV7-9|TRBD1|many
CASSRDVGTGHTEAFF
TGTGCCAGCAGCCGTGATGTCGGGACAGGGCACACTGAAGCTTTCTTT
>TRBJ1-5|TRBV10-3|-|many
CAISVGYSNQPQHF
TGTGCCATCAGTGTGGGCTATAGCAATCAGCCCCAGCATTTT
>TRBJ1-6|TRBV7-4|TRBD1|-
CASSWTGDRSPLHF
TGTGCCAGCAGCTGGACAGGGGATCGGTCACCCCTCCACTTT
>TRBJ1-1|TRBV7-9|TRBD1|few
CASSSAQGDTEAFF
TGTGCCAGCAGCTCGGCTCAGGGGGACACTGAAGCTTTCTTT
>TRBJ1-2|TRBV7-9|-|-
CASSPASGNYGYTF
TGTGCCAGCAGCCCGGCGTCAGGGAACTATGGCTACACCTTC
>TRBJ2-5|TRBV24-1|-|few
CARRETQYF
TGTGCCAGGCGTGAGACCCAGTACTTC
>TRBJ2-5|TRBV20-1|TRBD2|few
CSATGTSGTPTQYF
TGCAGTGCAACCGGGACTAGCGGGACCCCAACCCAGTACTTC
>TRBJ1-4|TRBV6-1|TRBD1|-
CASSPGTGALEKLFF
TGTGCCAGCAGTCCCGGGACAGGGGCCCTAGAAAAACTGTTTTTT
>TRBJ1-5|TRBV5-4|TRBD1|-
CASSLDRGKNQPQHF
TGTGCCAGCAGCCTGGACAGGGGGAAAAATCAGCCCCAGCATTTT
>TRBJ2-7|TRBV20-1|TRBD2|-
CSARKSGGASHEQYF
TGCAGTGCTAGGAAGAGCGGGGGGGCCAGCCACGAGCAGTACTTC
>TRBJ2-7|TRBV20-1|-|many
CSARHNAYEQYF
TGCAGTGCTAGACATAACGCCTACGAGCAGTACTTC
>TRBJ1-5|TRBV7-3|TRBD1|-
CASSLDRGLTSNQPQHF
TGTGCCAGCAGCCTGGACAGGGGGCTGACTAGCAATCAGCCCCAGCATTTT
>TRBJ1-1|TRBV12-3/TRBV12-4|-|few
CASRRTAGGTEAFF
TGTGCCAGCAGAAGGACGGCGGGGGGCACTGAAGCTTTCTTT
>TRBJ1-2|TRBV9|-|few
CASSVGRGSYYGYTF
TGTGCCAGCAGCGTAGGAAGGGGTTCGTACTATGGCTACACCTTC
>TRBJ1-2|TRBV5-1|TRBD1|-
CASSLLLGQDVNYGYTF
TGCGCCAGCAGCTTGTTACTGGGACAGGATGTCAACTATGGCTACACCTTC
>TRBJ1-1|TRBV12-3/TRBV12-4|-|few
CASSLMTVVEAFF
TGTGCCAGCAGCTTAATGACTGTAGTTGAAGCTTTCTTT
>TRBJ2-7|TRBV6-6|TRBD1|-
CAISDGQGGGEQYF
TGTGCCATCAGTGATGGACAGGGGGGAGGAGAGCAGTACTTC
>TRBJ1-5|TRBV19|-|-
CASSIVGDSNQPQHF
TGTGCCAGTAGTATAGTTGGAGATAGCAATCAGCCCCAGCATTTT
>TRBJ1-2|TRBV6-6|-|-
CASRVTGGYGYTF
TGTGCCAGCAGGGTGACAGGAGGTTATGGCTACACCTTC
>TRBJ1-1|TRBV29-1|-|many
CSVEDTGGYTEAFF
TGCAGCGTTGAAGACACGGGGGGCTACACTGAAGCTTTCTTT
>TRBJ2-5|TRBV2|TRBD1|-
CASRLDRGAGTQYF
TGTGCCAGCAGATTAGACAGGGGAGCGGGGACCCAGTACTTC
>TRBJ2-7|TRBV20-1|TRBD1|-
CSARWDRGYEQYF
TGCAGTGCTAGGTGGGACAGGGGTTACGAGCAGTACTTC
>TRBJ2-2|TRBV20-1|TRBD2|few
CSASSGTSYTGELFF
TGCAGTGCCTCATCCGGGACTAGCTACACCGGGGAGCTGTTTTTT
>TRBJ2-7|TRBV10-3|-|few
CASQGISAGQYF
TGTGCCAGCCAGGGGATATCTGCGGGGCAGTACTTC